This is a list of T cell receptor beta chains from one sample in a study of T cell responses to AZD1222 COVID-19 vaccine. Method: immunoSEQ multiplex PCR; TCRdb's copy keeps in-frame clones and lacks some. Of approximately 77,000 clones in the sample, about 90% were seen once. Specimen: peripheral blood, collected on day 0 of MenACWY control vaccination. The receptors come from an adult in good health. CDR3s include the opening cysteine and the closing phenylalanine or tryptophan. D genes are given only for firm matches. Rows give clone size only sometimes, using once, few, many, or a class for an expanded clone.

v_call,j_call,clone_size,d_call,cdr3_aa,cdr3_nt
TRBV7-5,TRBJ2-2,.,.,CARSLVASGKTNTGELFF,TGTGCCAGAAGCTTAGTGGCTAGCGGGAAGACGAACACCGGGGAGCTGTTTTTT
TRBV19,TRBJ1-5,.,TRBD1,CASSIQGARIVDQPQHF,TGTGCCAGTAGTATACAGGGGGCTCGGATAGTGGATCAGCCCCAGCATTTT
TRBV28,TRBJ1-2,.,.,CASSLPGQYGYTF,TGTGCCAGCAGTTTACCAGGACAGTACGGCTACACCTTC
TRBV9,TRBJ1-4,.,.,CASSVKGFATNEKLFF,TGTGCCAGCAGCGTAAAGGGATTCGCAACTAATGAAAAACTGTTTTTT
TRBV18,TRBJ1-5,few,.,CASSPDRGQPQHF,TGTGCCAGCTCCCCGGATCGGGGTCAGCCCCAGCATTTT
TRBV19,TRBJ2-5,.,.,CASSTLDRPHPPGSQYF,TGTGCCAGTAGTACCCTCGACAGGCCCCACCCTCCCGGGTCCCAGTACTTC
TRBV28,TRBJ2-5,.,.,CASSSTGMRETQYF,TGTGCCAGCAGTTCAACAGGGATGAGGGAGACCCAGTACTTC
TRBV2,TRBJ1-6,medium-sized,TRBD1,CAGRQGAVSRDSPLHF,TGTGCCGGAAGACAGGGGGCTGTGAGCCGGGACTCACCCCTCCACTTT
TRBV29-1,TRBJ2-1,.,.,CSVSYRAYNEQFF,TGCAGCGTTTCGTACAGGGCCTACAATGAGCAGTTCTTC
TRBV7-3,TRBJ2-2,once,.,CASSLGASGELFF,TGTGCCAGCAGCTTGGGGGCTTCCGGGGAGCTGTTTTTT
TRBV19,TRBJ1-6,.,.,CASSLGQPNSPLHF,TGTGCCAGTAGTCTAGGACAGCCCAATTCACCCCTCCACTTT
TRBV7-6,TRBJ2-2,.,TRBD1,CASSLAPGTGNTGELFF,TGTGCCAGCAGCTTAGCGCCCGGGACAGGAAACACCGGGGAGCTGTTTTTT
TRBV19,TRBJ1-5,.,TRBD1,CASSGTGDQPQHF,TGTGCCAGTAGTGGGACAGGGGATCAGCCCCAGCATTTT
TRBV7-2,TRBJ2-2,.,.,CASSHGANTGELFF,TGTGCCAGCAGCCACGGTGCGAACACCGGGGAGCTGTTTTTT
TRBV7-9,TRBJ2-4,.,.,CASSPVAKNIQYF,TGTGCCAGCAGCCCAGTAGCCAAAAACATTCAGTACTTC
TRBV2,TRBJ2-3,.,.,CASSENLPDTQYF,TGTGCCAGCAGTGAAAACCTCCCAGATACGCAGTATTTT
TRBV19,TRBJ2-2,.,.,CASSIQTQRGTGELFF,TGTGCCAGTAGTATTCAGACCCAGCGAGGCACCGGGGAGCTGTTTTTT
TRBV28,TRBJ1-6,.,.,CASSLKGPPLFHF,TGTGCCAGCAGTTTAAAGGGCCCCCCTTTATTCCACTTT
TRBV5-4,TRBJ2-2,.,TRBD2,CASSLTSGGAGELFF,TGTGCCAGCAGCTTGACTAGCGGGGGGGCCGGGGAGCTGTTTTTT
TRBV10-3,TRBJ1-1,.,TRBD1,CAISKFGQDANTEAFF,TGTGCCATCAGTAAATTCGGACAGGACGCGAACACTGAAGCTTTCTTT
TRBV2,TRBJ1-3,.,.,CASLTGNTIYF,TGTGCCAGTTTGACCGGAAACACCATATATTTT
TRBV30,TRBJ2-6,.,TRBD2,CAWSLGGGSVGANVLTF,TGTGCCTGGTCTCTCGGGGGAGGGAGCGTTGGGGCCAACGTCCTGACTTTC
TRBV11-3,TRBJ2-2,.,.,CASSPKGLANTGELFF,TGTGCCAGCAGCCCGAAGGGTTTAGCGAACACCGGGGAGCTGTTTTTT
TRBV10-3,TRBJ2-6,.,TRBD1,CAISERTGGSGANVLTF,TGTGCCATCAGTGAGCGGACAGGGGGCTCTGGGGCCAACGTCCTGACTTTC
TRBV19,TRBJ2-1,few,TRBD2,CASSIGLAGGYNEQFF,TGTGCCAGTAGTATAGGACTAGCGGGAGGGTACAATGAGCAGTTCTTC
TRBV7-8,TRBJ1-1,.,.,CASSLSLTDSEAFF,TGTGCCAGCAGCTTAAGTTTGACAGATTCTGAAGCTTTCTTT
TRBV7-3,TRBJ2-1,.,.,CASSLVPGLNEQFF,TGTGCCAGCAGCTTAGTACCGGGTTTGAATGAGCAGTTCTTC
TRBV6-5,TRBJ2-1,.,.,CASRRSQGSYNEQFF,TGTGCCAGCAGACGGTCTCAGGGATCCTACAATGAGCAGTTCTTC
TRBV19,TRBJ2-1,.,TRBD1,CASSSGQAGGAYNEQFF,TGTGCCAGTAGTTCGGGACAGGCTGGGGGCGCCTACAATGAGCAGTTCTTC
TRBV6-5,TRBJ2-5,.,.,CASSRTDLQETQYF,TGTGCCAGCAGTCGGACGGACCTCCAAGAGACCCAGTACTTC
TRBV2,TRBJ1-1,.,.,CASRKRHDLNTEAFF,TGTGCCAGCAGGAAAAGACATGACCTGAACACTGAAGCTTTCTTT
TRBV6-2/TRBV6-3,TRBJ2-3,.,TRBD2,CASSDWTSGNSDTQYF,TGTGCCAGCAGCGACTGGACTAGCGGAAATTCAGATACGCAGTATTTT
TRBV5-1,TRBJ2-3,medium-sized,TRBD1,CASSDGQGITDTQYF,TGCGCCAGCAGTGATGGACAGGGCATCACAGATACGCAGTATTTT
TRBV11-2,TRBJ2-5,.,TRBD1,CASSVGQGKGTQYF,TGTGCCAGCAGCGTCGGACAGGGTAAAGGGACCCAGTACTTC
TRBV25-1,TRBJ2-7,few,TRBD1,CASSRDRGAQYF,TGTGCCAGCAGTCGGGACAGGGGTGCGCAGTACTTC
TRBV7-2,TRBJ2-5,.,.,CASSQGQDQETQYF,TGTGCCAGCAGCCAAGGGCAGGATCAAGAGACCCAGTACTTC
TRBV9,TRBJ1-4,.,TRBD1,CASSARNRGGDEKLFF,TGTGCCAGCAGCGCCCGCAACAGGGGGGGGGATGAAAAACTGTTTTTT
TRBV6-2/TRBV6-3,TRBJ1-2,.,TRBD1,CASSHGGQARDGYTF,TGTGCCAGCAGTCACGGGGGACAGGCTCGAGATGGCTACACCTTC
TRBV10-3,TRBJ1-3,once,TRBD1,CAIRPQGAAGNTIYF,TGTGCCATCAGGCCACAGGGGGCTGCTGGAAACACCATATATTTT
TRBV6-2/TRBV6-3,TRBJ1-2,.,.,CASSPRYGYTF,TGTGCCAGCAGTCCCCGTTATGGCTACACCTTC
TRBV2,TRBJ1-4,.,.,CASRLEATNEKLFF,TGTGCCAGCAGGCTAGAAGCAACTAATGAAAAACTGTTTTTT
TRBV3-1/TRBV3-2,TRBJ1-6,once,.,CASSWKINSPLHF,TGTGCCAGCAGCTGGAAGATTAACTCACCCCTCCACTTT
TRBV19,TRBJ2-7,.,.,CASSFGLIYEQYF,TGTGCCAGTAGTTTCGGACTAATTTACGAGCAGTACTTC
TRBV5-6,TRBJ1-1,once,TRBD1,CASSSTGPNTEAFF,TGTGCCAGCAGCTCGACAGGGCCGAACACTGAAGCTTTCTTT
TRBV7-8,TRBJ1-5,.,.,CASSFNSNQPQHF,TGTGCCAGCAGCTTTAATAGCAATCAGCCCCAGCATTTT
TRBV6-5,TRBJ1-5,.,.,CASSKVGGDQPQHF,TGTGCCAGCAGCAAAGTAGGAGGGGATCAGCCCCAGCATTTT
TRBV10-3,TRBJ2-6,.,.,CAISESQGKPGANVLTF,TGTGCCATCAGTGAGTCCCAGGGAAAACCCGGGGCCAACGTCCTGACTTTC
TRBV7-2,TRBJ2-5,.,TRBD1,CASSKTRDRGLRETQYF,TGTGCCAGCAGCAAGACCCGGGACAGGGGGCTGCGGGAGACCCAGTACTTC
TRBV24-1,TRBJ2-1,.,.,CATSDFAPPGNEQFF,TGTGCCACCAGTGATTTTGCCCCTCCTGGGAATGAGCAGTTCTTC
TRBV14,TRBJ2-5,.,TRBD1,CASSNHLTGGETQYF,TGTGCCAGCAGCAACCACTTGACAGGGGGAGAGACCCAGTACTTC
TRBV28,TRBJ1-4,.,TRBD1,CASSETGTGGEKLFF,TGTGCCAGCAGTGAGACCGGGACAGGCGGCGAAAAACTGTTTTTT
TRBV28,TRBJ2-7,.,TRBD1,CASSLLSTGAYEQYF,TGTGCCAGCAGTTTACTTTCCACAGGGGCGTACGAGCAGTACTTC
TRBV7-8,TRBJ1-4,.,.,CASSYVAGSGEKLFF,TGTGCCAGCAGCTACGTAGCGGGTTCAGGGGAAAAACTGTTTTTT
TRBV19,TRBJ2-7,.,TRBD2,CASSTGLAIHEQYF,TGTGCCAGTAGTACCGGACTAGCGATCCACGAGCAGTACTTC
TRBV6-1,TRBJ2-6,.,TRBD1,CASRTGVGANVLTF,TGTGCCAGCAGGACAGGGGTAGGGGCCAACGTCCTGACTTTC